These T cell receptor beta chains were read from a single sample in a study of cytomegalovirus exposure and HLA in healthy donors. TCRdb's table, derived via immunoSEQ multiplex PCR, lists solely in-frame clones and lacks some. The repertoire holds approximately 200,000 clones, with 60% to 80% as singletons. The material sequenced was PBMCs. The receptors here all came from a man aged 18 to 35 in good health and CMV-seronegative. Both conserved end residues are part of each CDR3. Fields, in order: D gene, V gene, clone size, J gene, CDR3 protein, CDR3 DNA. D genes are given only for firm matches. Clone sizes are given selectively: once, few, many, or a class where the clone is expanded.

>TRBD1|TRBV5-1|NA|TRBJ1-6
CASSLGQLLSSYNSPLHF
TGCGCCAGCAGCCTGGGACAGCTCTTGAGCTCCTATAATTCACCCCTCCACTTT
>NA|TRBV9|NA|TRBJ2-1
CASSLDGSRHNEQFF
TGTGCCAGCAGTCTCGACGGGAGCCGTCACAATGAGCAGTTCTTC
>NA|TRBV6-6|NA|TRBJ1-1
CASRFTVDTEAFF
TGTGCCAGCAGGTTCACAGTGGACACTGAAGCTTTCTTT
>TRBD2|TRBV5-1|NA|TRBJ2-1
CASSLAEASGGSTVYNEQFF
TGCGCCAGCAGCTTGGCCGAGGCTAGCGGGGGGTCCACCGTCTACAATGAGCAGTTCTTC
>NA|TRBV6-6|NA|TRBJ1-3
CASRGPDSSGNTIYF
TGTGCCAGCAGGGGCCCGGACAGCTCTGGAAACACCATATATTTT
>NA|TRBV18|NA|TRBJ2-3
CASSPRAAEDTQYF
TGTGCCAGCTCACCACGGGCTGCTGAGGATACGCAGTATTTT
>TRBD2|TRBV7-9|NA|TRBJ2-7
CASSPFLAGTAYEQYF
TGTGCCAGCAGCCCGTTCTTAGCGGGGACGGCCTACGAGCAGTACTTC
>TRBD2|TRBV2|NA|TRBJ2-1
CATKAASGVDEQFF
TGTGCCACAAAAGCGGCTAGCGGGGTGGATGAGCAGTTCTTC
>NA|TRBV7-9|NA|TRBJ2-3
CASSLGTTGDTQYF
TGTGCCAGCAGCTTAGGGACTACCGGAGATACGCAGTATTTT
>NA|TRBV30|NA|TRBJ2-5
CAWNTEETQYF
TGTGCCTGGAACACAGAAGAGACCCAGTACTTC
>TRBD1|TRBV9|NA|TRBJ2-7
CASSPGGQGAYEQYF
TGTGCCAGCAGCCCCGGGGGACAGGGGGCCTACGAGCAGTACTTC
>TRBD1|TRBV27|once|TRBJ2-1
CASSSGDRGPYNEQFF
TGTGCCAGCAGTTCAGGGGACAGGGGCCCCTACAATGAGCAGTTCTTC
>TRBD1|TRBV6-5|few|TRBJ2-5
CASSFRGQEETQYF
TGTGCCAGCAGTTTCAGGGGGCAGGAGGAGACCCAGTACTTC
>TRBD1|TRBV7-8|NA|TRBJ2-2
CASSLVVVGQGGTGELFF
TGTGCCAGCAGCTTAGTAGTGGTCGGACAGGGCGGAACCGGGGAGCTGTTTTTT
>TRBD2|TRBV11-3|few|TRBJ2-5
CASSSPWGTKETQYF
TGTGCCAGCAGCTCGCCCTGGGGGACTAAAGAGACCCAGTACTTC
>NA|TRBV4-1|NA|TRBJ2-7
CASSQESFSESYEQYF
TGCGCCAGCAGCCAAGAGTCCTTTTCGGAGTCCTACGAGCAGTACTTC
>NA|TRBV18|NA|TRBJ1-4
CASSPRGTNEKLFF
TGTGCCAGCTCACCCAGGGGAACTAATGAAAAACTGTTTTTT
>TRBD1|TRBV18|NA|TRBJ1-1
CASSDQDRVPKAFF
TGTGCCAGCTCAGACCAAGACAGGGTCCCCAAAGCTTTCTTT